The TCR beta chain described here comes from a study of blood T cell repertoires in COVID-19. Generated by immunoSEQ multiplex PCR, the TCRdb table keeps only in-frame clones and is missing some. Among approximately 80,000 clones listed, roughly four fifths were seen once. Germline V gives CDR1 SGHKS, CDR2 YYEKEE (reference sequence). The length of the CDR3 is 13 residues. Trimming cost V 0 bases and J 5 bases, with 8 bases left between them. This clone was observed once. This specimen includes other DNA sequences encoding the same CDR3. Sequenced sample: peripheral blood. The receptor was derived from a man in his sixties with acute or convalescent COVID-19. The genes are TRBV5-5 and TRBJ1-1; no clear D gene. CDR3 protein: CASSLGGGTEAFF. Written as DNA, the CDR3 is TGTGCCAGCAGCTTGGGGGGAGGGACTGAAGCTTTCTTT.